These 30 T cell receptor beta chains were all obtained from the same sample, sequenced in a study of cytomegalovirus exposure and HLA in healthy donors. The PCR employed 60 Vbeta primers together with 13 Jbeta primers. TCRdb's copy holds only in-frame clones and misses some; the assay was immunoSEQ multiplex PCR. The repertoire holds some 96,000 clones, about 75% seen once, with roughly 7% in the top ten. The sequenced material came from PBMCs. These receptors came from a man in his forties in good health and CMV-seropositive.

For the CDR3, the DNA is TGCGCCAGCAAGACCGGGGGGGCAGGAGATACGCAGTATTTT. Translated: CASKTGGAGDTQYF. This chain links TRBV5-1 with TRBJ2-3, with 8 bases identical to TRBD2. The germline V gene has CDR1 SGHRS and CDR2 YFSETQ. This CDR3 region has 14 residues. V was pared by 6 bases and J by 5 bases, with 8 bases of the junction left unmatched.

The V call is TRBV12-5, the J call TRBJ2-5; D might be TRBD1 (5 bases). Germline lookup yields CDR1 LGHNT and CDR2 FRNRAP. Trimming took off 1 base at V and 4 bases at J, with 13 bases between the two ends. The CDR3 runs 15 residues. The CDR3 spells CASGLDQGRGETQYF. The DNA for the CDR3 is TGTGCTAGTGGTTTGGACCAGGGTCGAGGAGAGACCCAGTACTTC.

The chain employs TRBV11-2 and TRBJ2-2; weak D call: TRBD2 (6 bases). The germline gives CDR1 SGHAT, CDR2 FQNNGV. The CDR3 contains 13 residues. V was pared by 5 bases and J by 6 bases, with 10 bases between. CDR3 sequence reads: CASSERVPGELFF. The CDR3, as DNA: TGTGCCAGCAGCGAGCGGGTCCCCGGGGAGCTGTTTTTT.

The V call is TRBV5-1, the J call TRBJ2-4; 10 bases are shared with TRBD1. CDR1 and CDR2 from the germline V gene are SGHRS and YFSETQ. Trimming removed 4 bases from V and 9 bases from J; junction bases left unmatched: 7. This CDR3 region has 14 residues. CDR3 sequence reads: CASSPGQGSAIQYF. For the CDR3, the DNA is TGCGCCAGCAGCCCGGGACAGGGGTCTGCCATTCAGTACTTC. Full variable domain (missing parts from reference TRBV5-1 and TRBJ2-4): KAGVTQTPRYLIKTRGQQVTLSCSPISGHRSVSWYQQTPGQGLQFLFEYFSETQRNKGNFPGRFSGRQFSNSRSEMNVSTLELGDSALYLCASSPGQGSAIQYFGAGTRLSVL.

The chain recombines TRBV7-8 with TRBJ1-5; D ambiguous. V dropped 7 bases and J dropped 7 bases, with 11 bases sitting between them. The CDR3 length is 12 residues. Germline V gene data show CDR1 as SGHVS and CDR2 as FQNEAQ. The CDR3: CASTQLSQPQHF. The CDR3 coding sequence is TGTGCCAGCACCCAGTTATCCCAGCCCCAGCATTTT.

The V and J genes are TRBV27 and TRBJ2-2; 8 bases are a match to TRBD1. The trim removed 5 bases at V and 1 base at J, leaving 0 bases unmatched. In germline, CDR1 is MNHEY, CDR2 SMNVEV (reference sequence). CDR3 length equals 14 residues. For the CDR3, the DNA is TGTGCCAGCAGTGACAGGGGGAACACCGGGGAGCTGTTTTTT. Protein product: CASSDRGNTGELFF.

This clone was seen a few times. The V gene is TRBV11-2, the J gene TRBJ1-1, with TRBD1 matching 11 bases. The CDR3 loop spans 14 amino acids. V lost 3 bases to trimming and J lost 8 bases; unmatched junction nucleotides: 5. The V gene's germline CDR1 is SGHAT and CDR2 FQNNGV. The CDR3, as DNA: TGTGCCAGCAGCTTTGGACAGGGGGCTAGGGAAGCTTTCTTT. Its translation: CASSFGQGAREAFF.

Concerning this clone itself: The junction shows a germline mismatch at one end, possibly a read error. The genes are TRBV5-4 and TRBJ2-3, with a possible D match to TRBD1 (7 bases). There are 14 residues in the CDR3. Germline CDR1 is SGHNT and CDR2 is YYREEE (reference sequence). The CDR3 spells CASSLEGAGRTQYF. For the CDR3, the DNA is TGTGCCAGCAGCTTGGAGGGGGCGGGGAGAACGCAATATTTT.

The J gene is TRBJ1-6, the V gene TRBV6-5; no definite D call. Germline CDR1 reads MNHEY; CDR2 reads SVGAGI. This CDR3 has 13 amino acids. With 6 bases removed from V and 9 bases from J, the gap between germline ends came to 12 bases. The DNA for the CDR3 is TGTGCCAGCAGAGGGCGGGCTCTTTCACCCCTCCACTTT. This sequence encodes CASRGRALSPLHF.

This sequence joins TRBV9 and TRBJ2-7; the match to TRBD2 covers 9 bases. The germline V gene encodes CDR1 SGDLS and CDR2 YYNGEE. The V gene end was trimmed by 0 bases and the J gene end by 5 bases; junction bases not matched to a gene: 12. There are 17 residues in the CDR3. As DNA, the CDR3 is TGTGCCAGCAGCGTAGTCGGAGGGGCGGGAGGGCCCAACGAGCAGTACTTC. Encoded protein: CASSVVGGAGGPNEQYF.

The V call is TRBV13, the J call TRBJ2-3, with 15 bases identical to TRBD2. V lost 5 bases and J lost 2; bases outside the gene matches: 11. Per the germline V gene, CDR1 is PRHDT and CDR2 is FYEKMQ (reference sequence). CDR3 length: 19 residues. The CDR3 here is CASSPFRTSGGAHTDTQYF. Here the CDR3 DNA reads TGTGCCAGCAGCCCCTTCCGGACTAGCGGGGGGGCTCACACAGATACGCAGTATTTT.

In this sample, this clone turned up once. The chain recombines TRBV5-5 with TRBJ2-5; TRBD2 is a possible D gene (5 bases). Between the trimmed V and J ends, which lost 1 base and 4 bases, there was a span of 11 bases. Germline CDR1 is SGHKS and CDR2 is YYEKEE (reference sequence). This CDR3 spans 14 amino acids. CDR3 bases: TGTGCCAGCAGCTTGATCGGGGAAGGAGAGACCCAGTACTTC. Translated: CASSLIGEGETQYF.

This clone was found a few times. The chain carries TRBV9 and TRBJ2-1; D might be TRBD1 (6 bases). The CDR3 is made up of 15 amino acids. Germline assignment: CDR1 SGDLS and CDR2 YYNGEE. Trimming took off 3 bases at V and 4 bases at J, with 14 bases between the two ends. CDR3 residues: CASSAGAIGYNEQFF. The CDR3 DNA follows: TGTGCCAGCAGCGCAGGGGCTATTGGGTACAATGAGCAGTTCTTC.

The chain couples TRBV5-1 to TRBJ1-2, with 9 bases aligning to TRBD1. With V trimmed by 7 bases and J by 4 bases, 2 bases remained unmatched. Germline loops: CDR1 SGHRS, CDR2 YFSETQ. CDR3 length equals 12 residues. CDR3 DNA sequence: TGCGCCAGCTCGGACAGGGGCTATGGCTACACCTTC. Protein sequence: CASSDRGYGYTF.

Only one count was recorded for this clone. V gene TRBV27 combines with J gene TRBJ2-7, with TRBD1 matching over 7 bases. Germline V gives CDR1 MNHEY, CDR2 SMNVEV (reference sequence). The CDR3 has 14 residues. J gave up 3 bases and V 3 bases, and 5 bases lay outside the gene matches. The CDR3 reads CASSLQQGNYEQYF. The CDR3 bases are TGTGCCAGCAGTTTGCAACAGGGGAACTACGAGCAGTACTTC.

The chain carries TRBV9 and TRBJ2-3, with 10 bases lining up with TRBD2. The V segment lost 3 bases and the J segment 4 bases; nucleotides outside the gene matches: 11. Germline V gene sequence: CDR1 SGDLS, CDR2 YYNGEE. This CDR3 region has 17 residues. The CDR3 DNA reads as TGTGCCAGCAGCGGCTCGAGAGCACTAGCGGGGCCAGATACGCAGTATTTT. Its translation is CASSGSRALAGPDTQYF.

To note about this clone: Different DNA sequences within this sample yield the same CDR3. The chain links TRBV6-6 to TRBJ2-7; 7 bases agree with TRBD2. The CDR3 sequence is 16 residues long. Trimming cost V 8 bases and J 5 bases; bases outside gene matches: 18. Looked up from germline, CDR1 is MNHNY and CDR2 is SVGAGI (reference sequence). The CDR3 region has the DNA TGTGCCAGCCGCCCGGCTCCGGCGGGGGAAGGAAACGAGCAGTACTTC. Translated: CASRPAPAGEGNEQYF.

This clone came up a few times. The J gene is TRBJ2-3, the V gene TRBV4-1, with TRBD2 matching over 15 bases. This CDR3 contains 16 residues. V lost 1 base to trimming and J lost 4 bases; unmatched junction nucleotides: 0. CDR1 MGHRA and CDR2 YSYEKL come from the germline V gene. The chain's CDR3 is CASSQGTSGRADTQYF. In DNA, the CDR3 is TGCGCCAGCAGCCAAGGGACTAGCGGGAGGGCAGATACGCAGTATTTT.

The J gene is TRBJ2-7, the V gene TRBV19; D not certain. Trimming stripped 3 bases from V and 3 bases from J, with 9 bases between. CDR3 size: 13 residues. The germline gives CDR1 LNHDA, CDR2 SQIVND (reference sequence). The CDR3 loop is CASSISLNYEQYF. The CDR3 coding sequence is TGTGCCAGTAGTATCAGTCTGAACTACGAGCAGTACTTC.

This chain uses TRBV6-5 with TRBJ2-1, with TRBD2 identical over 12 bases. V lost 6 bases and J lost 10; bases outside the gene matches: 10. The V gene's germline CDR1 is MNHEY and CDR2 SVGAGI. This CDR3 is built from 15 residues. The chain's CDR3 is CASRPGLAGTREQFF. Written as DNA, the CDR3 is TGTGCCAGCAGGCCCGGACTAGCGGGAACCCGGGAGCAGTTCTTC.

The chain recombines TRBV11-2 with TRBJ2-2; 13 bases fit TRBD2. V lost 5 bases to trimming and J lost 4 bases; unmatched junction nucleotides: 4. Germline values: CDR1 SGHAT, CDR2 FQNNGV. The CDR3 has 16 residues. CDR3 sequence: CASSPGLAGVTGELFF. The CDR3 DNA follows: TGTGCCAGCAGCCCAGGACTAGCGGGAGTCACCGGGGAGCTGTTTTTT.

The chain has TRBV19 and TRBJ2-2; maybe TRBD2 (6 bases). Germline V CDR1 and CDR2: LNHDA, SQIVND (reference sequence). This CDR3 contains 13 residues. Deletions cut 2 bases from V and 10 bases from J, with 11 bases between. The CDR3 DNA reads TGTGCCAGTAGTATATGGGGGGTGGAGGAGCTGTTTTTT. It encodes CASSIWGVEELFF.

The chain joins TRBV10-2 to TRBJ2-7; 11 bases line up with TRBD2. CDR1 and CDR2 from the germline V gene are WSHSY and SAAADI. The CDR3 consists of 15 residues. Germline trimming cut 5 bases from V and 3 bases from J; bases unmatched to any gene: 6. CDR3 sequence: CASSLSGTSGYEQYF. DNA for the CDR3: TGCGCCAGCAGTCTCTCCGGGACTAGCGGCTACGAGCAGTACTTC.

This clone appeared a few times. The chain employs TRBV5-4 and TRBJ2-2; D might be TRBD1 (7 bases). Trimming shortened V by 5 bases and J by 5 bases, and 13 bases separated the two germline ends. The germline V gene encodes CDR1 SGHNT and CDR2 YYREEE (reference sequence). CDR3 length equals 14 residues. The CDR3 bases are TGTGCCAGCAGTTTTCAGGGGGGAACCGGGGAGCTGTTTTTT. Translation gives CASSFQGGTGELFF.

The CDR3 bases are TGTGCCATCAGTGCCACCGGGACACCACAAGAGACCCAGTACTTC. It is translated as CAISATGTPQETQYF. The gene calls are TRBV10-3 and TRBJ2-5, with D tentatively TRBD1 (6 bases). CDR1 is ENHRY, CDR2 SYGVKD, per germline. The ends were cut back, 4 bases at V and 2 bases at J, with 14 bases in the middle. The CDR3 contains 15 residues.

The chain links TRBV14 to TRBJ1-2; possibly TRBD1 for D (5 bases). Trimming stripped 6 bases from V and 2 bases from J, with 13 bases between. This CDR3 is 14 amino acids long. Per germline, CDR1 SGHDN and CDR2 FVKESK. CDR3 sequence: CASRAGKGNYGYTF. CDR3 DNA: TGTGCCAGCAGAGCAGGGAAAGGGAACTATGGCTACACCTTC.

The chain combines TRBV7-9 with TRBJ2-4; D perhaps matches TRBD1 (5 bases). CDR3 size: 14 residues. The ends were cut back, 1 base at V and 3 bases at J, with 7 bases in the middle. Germline V gene data show CDR1 as SEHNR and CDR2 as FQNEAQ (reference sequence). CDR3: CASSLVGDKNIQYF. The CDR3 bases are TGTGCCAGCAGCTTAGTAGGGGACAAAAACATTCAGTACTTC.

The rearrangement links TRBV21-1 to TRBJ2-6; the table's TRBD2 call for D was not verified on the DNA. TRBV21-1 is given as a pseudogene. The CDR3 is made up of 19 amino acids. In DNA form, the CDR3 reads TGTGCCAGCAGCCCCCGGGGGGGGGAAAACTCACGTCGGGCCAACGTCCTGACTTTC. This encodes CASSPRGGENSRRANVLTF.

This chain joins TRBV5-1 and TRBJ1-1; D is uncertain. This CDR3 region has 15 residues. Per germline, CDR1 SGHRS and CDR2 YFSETQ. V gave up 0 bases and J gave up 1 base, with 10 bases separating them. The CDR3 nucleotides are TGCGCCAGCAGCTTGGGTCAGGTTGCGAACACTGAAGCTTTCTTT. Protein product: CASSLGQVANTEAFF.

The genes are TRBV4-1 and TRBJ1-1; D remains unclear. The V gene lost 4 bases and the J gene lost 6 bases, with 18 bases spanning the gap. The germline V gene encodes CDR1 MGHRA and CDR2 YSYEKL. This CDR3 is 15 amino acids long. The CDR3 is CASSLSSPMSPEAFF. CDR3 nucleotide sequence: TGCGCCAGCAGCCTCTCTTCTCCGATGAGCCCTGAAGCTTTCTTT.